The TCR beta chain described here comes from a study of blood T cell repertoires in COVID-19. Sequenced by immunoSEQ multiplex PCR; TCRdb stores in-frame clones only, minus some. The table lists roughly 90,000 clones, approximately 88% of them singletons. The junction had 15 bases not matched to a gene; V was cut back by 10 bases and J by 8 bases. In germline, CDR1 is SGHNT, CDR2 YYREEE (reference sequence). CDR3 size: 14 residues. The clonotype was recovered from a man aged 50-59 years with COVID-19, enrolled during active disease. The source material was peripheral blood. V and J are TRBV5-4 and TRBJ1-2; TRBD1 matches at 9 bases. The CDR3 DNA follows: TGTGCCCACGAGCCAGGACAGGGGTATGGAGGCTACACCTTC. This codes for CAHEPGQGYGGYTF. Full variable domain (outside the CDR3, taken from reference TRBV5-4 and TRBJ1-2): ETGVTQSPTHLIKTRGQQVTLRCSSQSGHNTVSWYQQALGQGPQFIFQYYREEENGRGNFPPRFSGLQFPNYSSELNVNALELDDSALYLCAHEPGQGYGGYTFGSGTRLTVV.